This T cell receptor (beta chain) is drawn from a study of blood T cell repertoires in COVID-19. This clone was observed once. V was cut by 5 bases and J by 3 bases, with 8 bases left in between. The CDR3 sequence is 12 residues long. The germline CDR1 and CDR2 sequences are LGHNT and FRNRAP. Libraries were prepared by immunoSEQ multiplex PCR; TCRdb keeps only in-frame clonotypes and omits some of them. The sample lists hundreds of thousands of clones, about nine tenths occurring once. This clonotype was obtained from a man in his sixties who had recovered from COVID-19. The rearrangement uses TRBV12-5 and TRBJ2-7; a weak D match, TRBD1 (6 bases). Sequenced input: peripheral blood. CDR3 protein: CASGNRDYEQYF. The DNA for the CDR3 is TGTGCTAGTGGTAACAGGGACTACGAGCAGTACTTC.